These T cell receptor beta chains were read from a single sample in a study of blood T cell repertoires in COVID-19. Assay: immunoSEQ multiplex PCR; the TCRdb copy retains only in-frame clones and omits some. The sample records about 370,000 clones, around 90% being singletons. Sequencing was carried out using peripheral blood. These receptor sequences come from a woman aged 30 to 39 with COVID-19, enrolled during active disease. Each CDR3 is given with its conserved first and last residue. The D gene is left open where the match is weak. A clone size is listed for some rows: how often the clone was seen (once, few, many), or a class if it is expanded.

NA	TRBV10-3	TRBJ2-1	NA	TGTGCCATCAGTGTTGTAGGGGACAACACTGAGCAGTTCTTC	CAISVVGDNTEQFF
NA	TRBV2	TRBJ1-1	TRBD1	TGTGCCAGCACCTTGGACAGGCGGTACACTGAAGCTTTCTTT	CASTLDRRYTEAFF
once	TRBV18	TRBJ1-6	NA	TGTGCCAGCTCACCGAGGGAGAGCTCCTATAATTCACCCCTCCACTTT	CASSPRESSYNSPLHF
NA	TRBV7-2	TRBJ2-2	NA	TGTGCCAGCAGCTTACGAGGGGGCACCGGGGAGCTGTTTTTT	CASSLRGGTGELFF
NA	TRBV2	TRBJ1-2	NA	TGTGCCAGCAGTGATGGGGCAGCATATGGCTACACCTTC	CASSDGAAYGYTF
NA	TRBV6-5	TRBJ2-1	NA	TGTGCCAGCAGTTACTCGGCGGGGTCCCACAATGAGCAGTTCTTC	CASSYSAGSHNEQFF
NA	TRBV6-5	TRBJ2-7	TRBD1	TGTGCCAGCAGTTACCCCGGGACAGGGCGACACGAGCAGTACTTC	CASSYPGTGRHEQYF
NA	TRBV6-2/TRBV6-3	TRBJ2-5	NA	TGTGCCAGCAGTTCGAGGTTACAAGAGACCCAGTACTTC	CASSSRLQETQYF
NA	TRBV6-2/TRBV6-3	TRBJ2-7	TRBD1	TGTGCCAGCAGTTCCCTTCCTACAGGGGGCTACTACGAGCAGTACTTC	CASSSLPTGGYYEQYF
NA	TRBV6-4	TRBJ2-1	NA	TGTGCCAGCAGTGAAAGGCCAGGGGTCACTGAGCAGTTCTTC	CASSERPGVTEQFF
NA	TRBV5-4	TRBJ2-1	NA	TGTGCCAGCAGGTCAACCCCCGTAACTCCCGCCGAGCAGTTCTTC	CASRSTPVTPAEQFF
NA	TRBV2	TRBJ2-1	NA	TGTGCCAGCAGTGAAGGATCCCCGGGCAATGAGCAGTTCTTC	CASSEGSPGNEQFF
NA	TRBV29-1	TRBJ2-7	TRBD1	TGCAGCGTTTCCGGGACAGGGAGCCCCTACGAGCAGTACTTC	CSVSGTGSPYEQYF
NA	TRBV19	TRBJ1-1	TRBD1	TGTGCCAGTAGTATCTCCGGGACAGGGAACACTGAAGCTTTCTTT	CASSISGTGNTEAFF
NA	TRBV11-3	TRBJ1-2	NA	TGTGCCAGCAGCTCGGACAGCGCTAACTATGGCTACACCTTC	CASSSDSANYGYTF
NA	TRBV4-2	TRBJ1-5	TRBD1	TGTGCCAGCAGTCAACCGGGACAGGGGCATCAGCCCCAGCATTTT	CASSQPGQGHQPQHF
NA	TRBV7-9	TRBJ1-1	NA	TGTGCCAGCAGCTTAGCAAGCTCCGACCCTGGGAGGCCTGAAGCTTTCTTT	CASSLASSDPGRPEAFF
NA	TRBV27	TRBJ1-2	NA	TGTGCCAGCAGTTTCGGAGGGGCCTCTCACTATGGCTACACCTTC	CASSFGGASHYGYTF
NA	TRBV12-3/TRBV12-4	TRBJ1-4	NA	TGTGCCAGCAGCCTCGTCGAAAAACTGTTTTTT	CASSLVEKLFF
NA	TRBV29-1	TRBJ2-3	TRBD1	TGCAGCGTTAACGACAGGGGTACAGATACGCAGTATTTT	CSVNDRGTDTQYF
few	TRBV27	TRBJ1-2	TRBD1	TGTGCCAGCAGCCTAACAGGGGACTATGGCTACACCTTC	CASSLTGDYGYTF
NA	TRBV6-6	TRBJ2-2	NA	TGTGCCAGCAGTGGCGGAGAAAAGGCGAACACCGGGGAGCTGTTTTTT	CASSGGEKANTGELFF
few	TRBV9	TRBJ2-1	TRBD2	TGTGCCAGCAGCCCCCGGTATAGCGGGAGTGCTGGGGAGCAGTTCTTC	CASSPRYSGSAGEQFF
once	TRBV6-5	TRBJ1-5	TRBD1	TGTGCCAGCAGTACCGACAGGGGGTTGCAGCCCCAGCATTTT	CASSTDRGLQPQHF
NA	TRBV5-8	TRBJ1-2	TRBD1	TGTGCCAGCAGCTTATGGACAGGGAAGGACACCTTC	CASSLWTGKDTF
NA	TRBV19	TRBJ2-2	NA	TGTGCCAGTAGTTTGGACACGAACACCGGGGAGCTGTTTTTT	CASSLDTNTGELFF
NA	TRBV6-5	TRBJ2-5	NA	TGTGCCAGCAGTACGCGGGAGACCCAGTACTTC	CASSTRETQYF
NA	TRBV6-5	TRBJ1-2	NA	TGTGCCAGCAGTTCTAGGAATCGGAATGGCTACACCTTC	CASSSRNRNGYTF
NA	TRBV3-1/TRBV3-2	TRBJ2-2	NA	TGTGCCAGCAGCCATGCGTACGGGACTCCTCCCGGGGAGCTGTTTTTT	CASSHAYGTPPGELFF
few	TRBV3-1/TRBV3-2	TRBJ1-1	NA	TGTGCCAGCAGCTGGGGGGGTGGCGAAGCTTTCTTT	CASSWGGGEAFF
few	TRBV2	TRBJ1-1	NA	TGTGCCAGTGGCGGGGAGGCCACTGAAGCTTTCTTT	CASGGEATEAFF